This TCR beta chain was observed in a study of shared clonotypes between healthy human individuals. Study-wide points: Larger estimated richness was generally seen in naive subsets than in memory subsets. Depth of sequencing was expected to influence donor clonotype sharing.

CDR1 and CDR2 (germline): SGHRS, YFSETQ. V shed 5 bases and J shed 2 bases, with 14 bases lying between them. The CDR3 spans 14 residues. Concerning this clone itself: Its antigen is undetermined.

Samples underwent the assay at deep level. Genomic DNA (from each subset) was split evenly across several immunoSEQ plates. Profiling relied on immunoSEQ multiplex PCR, and the TCRdb table lists in-frame clones only, not all of them. Among approximately 2,000,000 clones listed, 85% to 95% were seen once. Sequencing was performed on naive CD4+ T cells from PBMCs. Specified subset: CD45RA+ positively selected. This chain links TRBV5-1 with TRBJ2-7; D is undetermined. The clonotype comes from a man aged 18 to 29 in good health. Some clones in this sample may be carry-over from other donors' samples. As DNA, the CDR3 is TGCGCCAGCAGAATGGGTGGGTCCACCTACGAGCAGTACTTC. The encoded protein is CASRMGGSTYEQYF.